A single sample is the source of the 14 T cell receptor beta chains below, sequenced in a study of blood T cell repertoires in COVID-19. Using immunoSEQ multiplex PCR, the repertoire was profiled, and TCRdb retains in-frame clones only, with some absent. The sample records about 220,000 clones, just over 85% being singletons. Sequenced: PBMCs or T cells enriched from blood (not recorded which). These receptors all stem from a woman between 45 and 60 years old with acute COVID-19.

V is TRBV29-1 and J is TRBJ2-5; D remains unclear. This CDR3 comprises 15 residues. V was shortened by 4 bases and J by 2 bases, with 17 bases between the two germline ends. The germline gives CDR1 SQVTM, CDR2 ANQGSEA. The DNA of the CDR3 is TGCAGCGTTGTCTATGCGCTAGATTTACAAGAGACCCAGTACTTC. It specifies CSVVYALDLQETQYF. The variable domain in full, completed from reference TRBV29-1 and TRBJ2-5, reads SAVISQKPSRDICQRGTSLTIQCQVDSQVTMMFWYRQQPGQSLTLIATANQGSEATYESGFVIDKFPISRPNLTFSTLTVSNMSPEDSSIYLCSVVYALDLQETQYFGPGTRLLVL.

The chain links TRBV30 to TRBJ1-3; 9 bases align to TRBD1. V shed 2 bases and J 8 bases; nucleotides not matched to a gene: 10. CDR1 and CDR2 (germline): GTSNPN, SVGIG (reference sequence). This CDR3 has 15 residues. CDR3 amino acids: CAWSFAGTGRDTIYF. Here the CDR3 DNA reads TGTGCCTGGAGTTTCGCCGGGACAGGGAGAGACACCATATATTTT. Full variable domain (outside the CDR3, taken from reference TRBV30 and TRBJ1-3): SQTIHQWPATLVQPVGSPLSLECTVEGTSNPNLYWYRQAAGRGLQLLFYSVGIGQISSEVPQNLSASRPQDRQFILSSKKLLLSDSGFYLCAWSFAGTGRDTIYFGEGSWLTVV.

This chain uses TRBV2 with TRBJ1-5, with D possibly being TRBD1 (6 bases). There are 14 residues in the CDR3. V was clipped by 2 bases and J by 7 bases, with 12 bases between them. Germline CDR1 and CDR2: SNHLY and FYNNEI. For the CDR3, the DNA is TGTGCCAGCAGTGAAACAGGGTTGGGGCAGCCCCAGCATTTT. Translating it yields CASSETGLGQPQHF.

In its sample, this clone was seen once. V is TRBV5-5 and J is TRBJ2-2, with D hard to call. This CDR3 region has 16 residues. The V end was cut by 3 bases, the J end by 1 base, with 13 bases between. Germline V CDR1 and CDR2: SGHKS, YYEKEE (reference sequence). CDR3 DNA sequence: TGTGCCAGCAGCTGGGTAATAAGACAGAACACCGGGGAGCTGTTTTTT. Translation gives CASSWVIRQNTGELFF.

The chain combines TRBV18 with TRBJ1-4; tentative D call: TRBD1 (6 bases). V was cut by 3 bases and J by 7 bases, with 27 bases left in between. This CDR3 contains 19 residues. Germline loops: CDR1 KGHSH, CDR2 LQKENI. This chain's CDR3 is CASSPTTGTSSEVIEKLFF. Here the CDR3 DNA reads TGTGCCAGCTCACCGACGACCGGGACATCCTCAGAAGTAATTGAAAAACTGTTTTTT.

The chain links TRBV27 to TRBJ1-4; D might be TRBD1 (6 bases). Germline assignment: CDR1 MNHEY and CDR2 SMNVEV (reference sequence). This CDR3 is 16 amino acids long. The germline V and J ends were trimmed by 2 bases and 8 bases, with 18 bases remaining between them. CDR3 residues: CASSLNPTGWGEKLFF. DNA for the CDR3: TGTGCCAGCAGTTTAAACCCAACAGGGTGGGGAGAAAAACTGTTTTTT.

Here the CDR3 reads CASSSNRAEETQYF. CDR3 nucleotides: TGTGCCAGCAGCTCTAACAGGGCTGAAGAGACCCAGTACTTC. This sequence joins TRBV7-2 and TRBJ2-5; perhaps TRBD1 as D (6 bases). CDR3 length: 14 residues. Germline CDR1 SGHTA, CDR2 FQGNSA. Trimming removed 4 bases at V and 3 bases at J, with 12 bases between.

This chain links TRBV27 with TRBJ2-5; 10 bases are shared with TRBD1. Per the germline V gene, CDR1 is MNHEY and CDR2 is SMNVEV (reference sequence). This CDR3 has 16 amino acids. V shed 6 bases, J shed 1 base, and the junction held 8 bases outside the gene matches. CDR3 in amino acids: CASSRYGTGAQETQYF. In DNA, the CDR3 is TGTGCCAGCAGCCGATACGGGACAGGGGCCCAAGAGACCCAGTACTTC.

The chain carries TRBV10-1 and TRBJ2-7; D may be TRBD1 (6 bases). With 11 bases removed from V and 2 bases from J, the gap between germline ends came to 16 bases. Germline values: CDR1 WNHNN, CDR2 SYGVQD (reference sequence). CDR3 length: 13 amino acids. The chain's CDR3 is CASGRQEAYEQYF. The CDR3, as DNA: TGCGCCTCAGGGAGACAGGAGGCCTACGAGCAGTACTTC.

The genes are TRBV5-4 and TRBJ2-2, with 10 bases lining up with TRBD2. V was clipped by 4 bases and J by 4 bases; unmatched bases: 7. Germline loops: CDR1 SGHNT, CDR2 YYREEE (reference sequence). The CDR3 consists of 16 residues. The CDR3 nucleotides read TGTGCCAGCAGCCGCGGCCTAGCGGGAGCCACCGGGGAGCTGTTTTTT. Translating gives CASSRGLAGATGELFF.

The rearrangement links TRBV5-1 to TRBJ2-7; 11 bases fit TRBD2. Trimming took 4 bases from V and 3 from J; bases not matched to a gene: 6. The CDR3 contains 15 residues. The germline V gene encodes CDR1 SGHRS and CDR2 YFSETQ. This CDR3 reads CASSIGTSGFYEQYF. CDR3 bases: TGCGCCAGCAGCATCGGGACTAGCGGTTTCTACGAGCAGTACTTC.

This clone was recorded once. The chain couples TRBV9 to TRBJ2-5, with 7 bases aligning to TRBD1. The junction had 5 bases not matched to a gene; V was cut back by 3 bases and J by 0 bases. This CDR3 has 15 amino acids. Germline V gives CDR1 SGDLS, CDR2 YYNGEE. CDR3 in amino acids: CASSAAQGYQETQYF. CDR3 nucleotides: TGTGCCAGCAGCGCCGCACAGGGGTACCAAGAGACCCAGTACTTC.

This chain uses TRBV7-2 with TRBJ1-4, with unresolved D. The germline V gene has CDR1 SGHTA and CDR2 FQGNSA. This CDR3 comprises 13 residues. Trimming stripped 5 bases from V and 7 bases from J, with 11 bases between. CDR3 in amino acids: CASSPAPGEKLFF. CDR3 DNA sequence: TGTGCCAGCAGCCCCGCACCGGGTGAAAAACTGTTTTTT.

The V gene is TRBV27, the J gene TRBJ2-6, with 7 bases identical to TRBD1. V was pared by 6 bases and J by 4 bases, with 6 bases of the junction left unmatched. Germline assignment: CDR1 MNHEY and CDR2 SMNVEV (reference sequence). The CDR3 length is 15 residues. The CDR3 bases are TGTGCCAGCAGACAGACAGGGACCGGGGCCAACGTCCTGACTTTC. Protein: CASRQTGTGANVLTF.